Shown below are 28 T cell receptor beta chains from a single sample sequenced in a study of T cell responses to AZD1222 COVID-19 vaccine. The data were produced by immunoSEQ multiplex PCR, yet TCRdb's version contains in-frame clones alone and is incomplete. This repertoire shows about 130,000 clones, 75% to 90% found once; its top ten account for 1.3% to 1.5%. The starting material was peripheral blood, obtained on day 0 of AZD1222 vaccination. These TCRs come from an adult in good health.

The chain uses TRBV27 and TRBJ1-1; a weak D match, TRBD1 (5 bases). V lost 3 bases and J 1 base, leaving 6 bases between the germline ends. The germline gives CDR1 MNHEY, CDR2 SMNVEV (reference sequence). This CDR3 has 13 residues. The CDR3 spells CASSLTENTEAFF. In nucleotides, the CDR3 is TGTGCCAGCAGTTTGACAGAGAACACTGAAGCTTTCTTT.

The chain uses TRBV6-2 or TRBV6-3 and TRBJ1-2; tentatively, D is TRBD1 (5 bases). CDR1 is MNHEY and CDR2 is SVGEGT in the germline V gene. The V end was cut by 5 bases, the J end by 5 bases, with 18 bases between. The CDR3 has 15 residues. CDR3 sequence: CASSGPRQIRYGYTF. DNA for the CDR3: TGTGCCAGCAGTGGCCCCCGACAGATCAGATATGGCTACACCTTC.

The V gene is TRBV18, the J gene TRBJ1-5, with D possibly being TRBD1 (6 bases). Germline V gene lookup returns CDR1 KGHSH and CDR2 LQKENI. The germline V and J ends were trimmed by 6 bases and 0 bases, with 12 bases remaining between them. The CDR3 consists of 15 residues. The CDR3 region has the DNA TGTGCCAGCTCCCCTCCAGGGGTTAGCAATCAGCCCCAGCATTTT. It translates to CASSPPGVSNQPQHF. Together with reference TRBV18 and TRBJ1-5, the CDR3 gives the full variable domain: NAGVMQNPRHLVRRRGQEARLRCSPMKGHSHVYWYRQLPEEGLKFMVYLQKENIIDESGMPKERFSAEFPKEGPSILRIQQVVRGDSAAYFCASSPPGVSNQPQHFGDGTRLSIL.

The rearrangement uses TRBV5-1 and TRBJ2-3; 7 bases agree with TRBD1. Looked up from germline, CDR1 is SGHRS and CDR2 is YFSETQ. The CDR3 has 15 residues. J lost 2 bases, V lost 3 bases, and 6 bases had no gene match. The CDR3 region is CASSSRTGSTDTQYF. The DNA of the CDR3 is TGCGCCAGCAGCTCGAGGACAGGATCCACAGATACGCAGTATTTT.

The chain links TRBV13 to TRBJ2-1; 12 bases match TRBD2. The trim removed 4 bases at V and 2 bases at J, leaving 0 bases unmatched. This CDR3 is built from 15 residues. CDR1 and CDR2 (germline): PRHDT, FYEKMQ (reference sequence). CDR3 sequence: CASSSSGGAYNEQFF. In DNA, the CDR3 is TGTGCCAGCAGCTCTAGCGGGGGGGCCTACAATGAGCAGTTCTTC.

J is TRBJ1-1 and V is TRBV20-1, with no clear D. CDR1 and CDR2 from the germline V gene are DFQATT and SNEGSKA (reference sequence). CDR3 length equals 10 residues. V was clipped by 3 bases and J by 10 bases, with 9 bases between them. For the CDR3, the DNA is TGCAGTGCTAGGGACGTGGGAGCTTTCTTT. This sequence encodes CSARDVGAFF.

CDR3 bases: TGTGCCAGCAGCCAACTGGGAGGGAACACTGAAGCTTTCTTT. It codes for CASSQLGGNTEAFF. The genes are TRBV3-1 (or the pseudogene TRBV3-2) and TRBJ1-1; no reliable D call. The CDR3 length is 14 residues. Trimming shortened V by 2 bases and J by 1 base, and 8 bases separated the two germline ends. The germline V gene encodes CDR1 LGHDT and CDR2 YNNKEL (reference sequence).

The chain joins TRBV5-5 to TRBJ1-5; D uncertain. Germline lookup yields CDR1 SGHKS and CDR2 YYEKEE (reference sequence). The V end was cut by 7 bases, the J end by 2 bases, with 7 bases between. The CDR3 runs to 12 residues. The DNA of the CDR3 is TGTGCCAGCGCGAGGGGCAATCAGCCCCAGCATTTT. Translated, it gives CASARGNQPQHF.

The chain recombines TRBV7-8 with TRBJ2-7; D ambiguous. Trimming left V 1 base short and J 5 bases short, with 9 bases between. The CDR3 totals 13 residues. Germline V gene data show CDR1 as SGHVS and CDR2 as FQNEAQ. CDR3 coding DNA: TGTGCCAGCAGCTTAGTCAGGTTCCACGAGCAGTACTTC. It specifies CASSLVRFHEQYF.

The chain joins TRBV4-1 to TRBJ1-2; TRBD1 matches at 9 bases. Germline CDR1 reads MGHRA; CDR2 reads YSYEKL. The junction had 8 bases not matched to a gene; V was cut back by 4 bases and J by 8 bases. CDR3 length: 14 residues. Written as DNA, the CDR3 is TGCGCCAGCAGCCCGGGACAGGGAGTTGGAGGCTACACCTTC. Encoded protein: CASSPGQGVGGYTF.

The chain has TRBV10-3 and TRBJ1-2, with 7 bases identical to TRBD1. J gave up 4 bases and V 6 bases, and 8 bases lay outside the gene matches. The CDR3 covers 14 residues. From germline, CDR1 is ENHRY and CDR2 SYGVKD. The DNA for the CDR3 is TGTGCCATCAGCGGTAGAAGGGACAGCTATGGCTACACCTTC. Translated, it gives CAISGRRDSYGYTF.

A single count supports this clone. The J gene is TRBJ2-7, the V gene TRBV7-9; 7 positions match TRBD1. Germline V CDR1 and CDR2: SEHNR, FQNEAQ (reference sequence). The CDR3 length is 13 residues. V was clipped by 8 bases and J by 5 bases; unmatched bases: 9. CDR3 bases: TGTGCCAGCGAGAGTCCAGGGGGAAACGAGCAGTACTTC. It specifies CASESPGGNEQYF.

The count of this clone is one. The chain employs TRBV3-1 (or the pseudogene TRBV3-2) and TRBJ2-3, with D tentatively TRBD1 (6 bases). The ends were cut back, 6 bases at V and 5 bases at J, with 12 bases in the middle. This CDR3 region has 13 residues. Looked up from germline, CDR1 is LGHDT and CDR2 is YNNKEL (reference sequence). Written as DNA, the CDR3 is TGTGCCAGCAGGCTAGGACAGTTAGATACGCAGTATTTT. Amino acids: CASRLGQLDTQYF.

This clone was found once. The V and J genes are TRBV18 and TRBJ2-1; TRBD1 matches at 7 bases. J lost 8 bases, V lost 4 bases, and 14 bases had no gene match. The CDR3 is 16 residues long. The germline V gene encodes CDR1 KGHSH and CDR2 LQKENI. The DNA of the CDR3 is TGTGCCAGCTCACAGGGATCTCTGTTGACAGGGCATGAGCAGTTCTTC. This translates into CASSQGSLLTGHEQFF.

V gene TRBV5-4 combines with J gene TRBJ2-7; maybe TRBD2 (5 bases). V lost 0 bases and J 0 bases, leaving 10 bases between the germline ends. From germline, CDR1 is SGHNT and CDR2 YYREEE (reference sequence). The CDR3 has 15 residues. The CDR3 bases are TGTGCCAGCAGCTTGGGACGGAGGAGCTCCTACGAGCAGTACTTC. Translating it yields CASSLGRRSSYEQYF. Looking up the rest from reference TRBV5-4 and TRBJ2-7 gives the full variable domain: ETGVTQSPTHLIKTRGQQVTLRCSSQSGHNTVSWYQQALGQGPQFIFQYYREEENGRGNFPPRFSGLQFPNYSSELNVNALELDDSALYLCASSLGRRSSYEQYFGPGTRLTVT.

The V gene is TRBV19, the J gene TRBJ1-6; D unclear. The ends were cut back, 7 bases at V and 5 bases at J, with 15 bases in the middle. The CDR3 sequence is 15 residues long. Germline V gene data show CDR1 as LNHDA and CDR2 as SQIVND (reference sequence). DNA for the CDR3: TGTGCCAGTACCCGGTGGGCAGTAGATAATTCACCCCTCCACTTT. As protein: CASTRWAVDNSPLHF.

CDR3 DNA: TGTGCCAGCTCACTAAACTCCGACAGGAACTATGGCTACACCTTC. Protein product: CASSLNSDRNYGYTF. This rearrangement joins TRBV18 to TRBJ1-2; a possible D gene is TRBD1 (6 bases). Per the germline V gene, CDR1 is KGHSH and CDR2 is LQKENI. V was cut by 4 bases and J by 2 bases, with 14 bases left in between. The CDR3 runs to 15 residues.

V usage is TRBV6-5 and J usage is TRBJ1-5; the match to TRBD1 covers 12 bases. The trim removed 5 bases at V and 6 bases at J, leaving 5 bases unmatched. This CDR3 has 15 residues. Germline V gene lookup returns CDR1 MNHEY and CDR2 SVGAGI. The CDR3 here is CASSMGTGGGQPQHF. The CDR3, as DNA: TGTGCCAGCAGTATGGGGACAGGGGGCGGTCAGCCCCAGCATTTT.

This clone showed up just once. This chain connects TRBV7-2 to TRBJ2-1, with TRBD1 matching 9 bases. Losses at the gene ends were 6 bases for V and 1 base for J; bases not matched to a gene: 4. The length of the CDR3 is 15 residues. The germline CDR1 and CDR2 sequences are SGHTA and FQGNSA. In DNA form, the CDR3 reads TGTGCCAGCAGGTTCGACAGGGGGTCCTACAATGAGCAGTTCTTC. Residues: CASRFDRGSYNEQFF. The full variable domain, completed using reference TRBV7-2 and TRBJ2-1, is GAGVSQSPSNKVTEKGKDVELRCDPISGHTALYWYRQSLGQGLEFLIYFQGNSAPDKSGLPSDRFSAERTGGSVSTLTIQRTQQEDSAVYLCASRFDRGSYNEQFFGPGTRLTVL.

The chain combines TRBV4-1 with TRBJ1-5, with D perhaps TRBD1 (5 bases). Between the trimmed V and J ends, which lost 0 bases and 3 bases, there was a span of 9 bases. The CDR3 covers 15 residues. Germline values: CDR1 MGHRA, CDR2 YSYEKL. The CDR3 sequence: CASSQEGVNNQPQHF. In DNA form, the CDR3 reads TGCGCCAGCAGCCAAGAGGGGGTCAACAATCAGCCCCAGCATTTT.

This rearrangement joins TRBV5-5 to TRBJ2-7; TRBD1 agrees at 8 bases. V shed 1 base and J 5 bases; nucleotides not matched to a gene: 8. Germline values: CDR1 SGHKS, CDR2 YYEKEE (reference sequence). The CDR3 extends over 15 amino acids. This chain's CDR3 is CASSLQGAPANEQYF. The CDR3 coding sequence is TGTGCCAGCAGCTTGCAGGGGGCGCCAGCAAACGAGCAGTACTTC.

The CDR3 sequence is CASSSGQGSQPQHF. The CDR3 DNA follows: TGTGCCAGCAGTTCAGGACAGGGCAGTCAGCCCCAGCATTTT. The chain couples TRBV28 to TRBJ1-5; 8 positions agree with TRBD1. After removal of 4 bases from V and 6 bases from J, the junction contained 5 bases not matched to a gene. Germline assignment: CDR1 MDHEN and CDR2 SYDVKM. The CDR3 is 14 residues long.

The rearrangement joins TRBV3-1 (or the pseudogene TRBV3-2) to TRBJ1-2; D ambiguous. Germline CDR1 is LGHDT and CDR2 is YNNKEL (reference sequence). V shed 0 bases and J shed 8 bases, with 7 bases lying between them. The CDR3 runs to 12 residues. Here the CDR3 reads CASSQEPRGYTF. The CDR3, as DNA: TGTGCCAGCAGCCAAGAGCCTAGAGGCTACACCTTC.

This chain joins TRBV9 and TRBJ2-3, with unresolved D. This CDR3 spans 15 amino acids. V was clipped by 0 bases and J by 6 bases, with 14 bases between them. CDR1 is SGDLS and CDR2 is YYNGEE in the germline V gene. CDR3 sequence reads: CASSVEFGSWDTQYF. The CDR3 DNA is TGTGCCAGCAGCGTAGAGTTCGGGTCATGGGATACGCAGTATTTT. Complete variable domain (other parts from reference TRBV9 and TRBJ2-3): DSGVTQTPKHLITATGQRVTLRCSPRSGDLSVYWYQQSLDQGLQFLIQYYNGEERAKGNILERFSAQQFPDLHSELNLSSLELGDSALYFCASSVEFGSWDTQYFGPGTRLTVL.

The rearrangement joins TRBV5-8 to TRBJ2-3, with 8 bases fitting TRBD2. V was clipped by 6 bases and J by 2 bases; unmatched bases: 5. The CDR3 totals 14 residues. In germline, CDR1 is SGHTS, CDR2 YDEGEE. The CDR3 sequence is CASTERGFTDTQYF. CDR3 bases: TGTGCCAGCACTGAGCGGGGGTTCACAGATACGCAGTATTTT.

The chain recombines TRBV28 with TRBJ2-3; D is perhaps TRBD1 (6 bases). From germline, CDR1 is MDHEN and CDR2 SYDVKM. With 7 bases removed from V and 0 bases from J, the gap between germline ends came to 11 bases. The CDR3 has 14 amino acids. CDR3 sequence reads: CASTRGGSTDTQYF. CDR3 bases: TGTGCCAGCACCAGGGGCGGAAGCACAGATACGCAGTATTTT.

V and J are TRBV7-9 and TRBJ2-1, with 10 bases fitting TRBD1. Trimming at V came to 8 bases and at J to 0 bases, leaving 7 bases not matched to a gene. This CDR3 region has 16 residues. Germline V CDR1 and CDR2: SEHNR, FQNEAQ (reference sequence). CDR3: CASGGQGGISYNEQFF. The CDR3 DNA reads TGTGCCAGCGGAGGACAGGGGGGAATCTCCTACAATGAGCAGTTCTTC.

The chain employs TRBV5-1 and TRBJ2-3; 9 bases fit TRBD2. V dropped 5 bases and J dropped 0; count of bases not matched to a gene: 7. Germline V lookup: CDR1 SGHRS, CDR2 YFSETQ. The CDR3 has 16 residues. The CDR3 DNA reads TGCGCCAGCAGAAGCGGGGGGTCAACTAGCACAGATACGCAGTATTTT. The encoded protein is CASRSGGSTSTDTQYF.